This is a list of T cell receptor beta chains from one sample in a study of T cells in Graves' hyperthyroidism and ophthalmopathy. MiXCR, applied by TCRdb to the multiplex PCR reads, yields one record per CDR3 protein. The sample consists of over 200,000 distinct CDR3 sequences, approximately 14% of them appearing once. Sequenced input: blood. These receptors were collected from a woman aged 40 to 50 with Graves' hyperthyroidism that later progressed to Graves' ophthalmopathy. The CDR3 runs from the conserved cysteine through the conserved F or W. The D gene is left open where the match is weak. Expanded clones are given a class, and other clones once, few, many or no size at all.

clone_size d_call j_call v_call cdr3_nt cdr3_aa
. TRBD1 TRBJ2-1 TRBV6-2/TRBV6-3 TGTGCCAGCAGAGGGGACAGTGGGGACTACAATGAGCAGTTCTTC CASRGDSGDYNEQFF
many TRBD2 TRBJ2-4 TRBV20-1 TGCAGTGCCTCCGGACTAGCGGGAGGCGGGGACATTCAGTACTTC CSASGLAGGGDIQYF
many . TRBJ2-1 TRBV11-2 TGTGCCAGCAGCTCGTTATTGCTAGCCAACTTGAGAGGGCAGTTCTTC CASSSLLLANLRGQFF
many . TRBJ2-7 TRBV3-1 TGTGCCAGCAGCCAATTTTCGTACGAGCAGTACTTC CASSQFSYEQYF
many . TRBJ2-2 TRBV27 TGTGCCAGCAGTTTTCATTCGAACACCGGGGAGCTGTTTTTT CASSFHSNTGELFF
. TRBD2 TRBJ2-3 TRBV4-1 TGCGCCAGCAGCCAAGATCAGGGACTAGCGGTCCACCGGGATACGCAGTATTTT CASSQDQGLAVHRDTQYF
many . TRBJ1-1 TRBV19 TGTGCCAGAACAGAAGGGAACACTGAAGCTTTCTTT CARTEGNTEAFF
. . TRBJ1-2 TRBV18 TGTGCCAGCTCAACCAAGACCATGGATGGCTACACCTTC CASSTKTMDGYTF
. . TRBJ2-3 TRBV3-1 TGTGCCAGCAGCCAGACGGGGCTAGACCCTCCTTTTAGAGATACGCAGTATTTT CASSQTGLDPPFRDTQYF
. TRBD2 TRBJ2-7 TRBV28 TGTGCCAGCAGTCAACTAGCGGGACCCTACGAGCAGTACTTC CASSQLAGPYEQYF
many . TRBJ1-4 TRBV28 TGTGCCAGCAGGGTGACGGATAATGAAAAACTGTTTTTT CASRVTDNEKLFF
many . TRBJ1-5 TRBV4-1 TGCGCCAGCAGCCAAGTAATATCGGAGGGTCAGCCCCAGCATTTT CASSQVISEGQPQHF
once TRBD1 TRBJ2-3 TRBV27 TGTGCCAGCAGCACTGGGGACAGGGAAACAGATACGCAGTATTTT CASSTGDRETDTQYF
many TRBD2 TRBJ2-1 TRBV10-1 TGCGCCAGCAAAACCTCCGGCGCGGGAGGGCCGAATGAGCAGTTCTTC CASKTSGAGGPNEQFF
many . TRBJ2-1 TRBV2 TGTGCCAGCAGTGAATTGATGAATGAGCAGTTCTTC CASSELMNEQFF
few . TRBJ2-1 TRBV28 TGTGCCAGCAGCAGGGGGGGAAATGGGCAGTTCTTC CASSRGGNGQFF
many . TRBJ2-5 TRBV28 TGTGCCAGCAGTTTAAAAGGTTTGACCCAGTACTTC CASSLKGLTQYF
few TRBD2 TRBJ2-3 TRBV20-1 TGCAGTGCTAGAGGTCTCCGCTGGGAGGGAGATACGCAGTATTTT CSARGLRWEGDTQYF
many . TRBJ2-7 TRBV20-1 TGCAGTGCGGGCAGCCAAACCTACGAGCAGTACTTC CSAGSQTYEQYF
many . TRBJ2-7 TRBV5-1 TGCGCCAGCAGCTTGGAATCTGGCCCCCCCGGAGGAACCTACGAGCAGTACTTC CASSLESGPPGGTYEQYF
many TRBD1 TRBJ1-1 TRBV12-3/TRBV12-4 TGTGCCAGCAGTTTAGCTCAACGGGACAGCGAAGCTTTCTTT CASSLAQRDSEAFF
many . TRBJ2-1 TRBV27 TGTGCCAGCAGGCCCCCCGATCTTTGGAGTGAGCAGTTCTTC CASRPPDLWSEQFF
. TRBD2 TRBJ2-7 TRBV6-1 TGTGCCAGCAGAACGGGGGGGTCTTCCTACGAGCAGTACTTC CASRTGGSSYEQYF
many . TRBJ1-1 TRBV3-1 TGTGCCAGCAGCCAGACACCGTGGGATCAAGCTTTCTTT CASSQTPWDQAFF
many TRBD1 TRBJ2-3 TRBV6-1 TGTGCCAGCAGTTGGCTTCGACCAGGGGGCCTGTTGGGCACAGATACGCAGTATTTT CASSWLRPGGLLGTDTQYF
. TRBD2 TRBJ2-3 TRBV25-1 TGTGCCAGCAGTCCAACGACCGGGACTAGCGTTAGCACAGATACGCAGTATTTT CASSPTTGTSVSTDTQYF
many . TRBJ2-5 TRBV3-1 TGTGCCAGCAGCCAAGGTCTGGCGGGCTACTTC CASSQGLAGYF
few TRBD2 TRBJ2-7 TRBV29-1 TGCAGCAACTCCGGGACTAGCGGGAAAGACTACGAGCAGTACTTC CSNSGTSGKDYEQYF
many . TRBJ2-5 TRBV12-3/TRBV12-4 TGTGCCAGCAGCACCACCTTCAGGGGATGGGAGACCCAGTACTTC CASSTTFRGWETQYF
many . TRBJ2-5 TRBV6-5 TGTGCCAGCAGTTACCCCTTGGAGACCCAGTACTTC CASSYPLETQYF
many TRBD2 TRBJ2-1 TRBV2 TGTGCCAGCAGCGATCAACTAGCGGCCTACAATGAGCAGTTCTTC CASSDQLAAYNEQFF
many . TRBJ2-3 TRBV7-9 TGTGCCAGCAGCTTGGGCACTGGCTACAGCACAGATACGCAGTATTTT CASSLGTGYSTDTQYF
many TRBD2 TRBJ2-1 TRBV27 TGTGCCAGCAGTACCGGGACTAGCGGCTTTAATGAGCAGTTCTTC CASSTGTSGFNEQFF
many . TRBJ1-2 TRBV12-5 TGTGCTAGTGGTTTGTGGGAAGCCGATGGCTACACCTTC CASGLWEADGYTF
many . TRBJ1-1 TRBV20-1 TGCAGTGCTAGAGATCCGGTCATGAACACTGAAGCTTTCTTT CSARDPVMNTEAFF
many . TRBJ2-7 TRBV11-2 TGTGCCAGCAGCTTAGATACGGACGGCTACGAGCAGTACTTC CASSLDTDGYEQYF
many TRBD2 TRBJ2-1 TRBV27 TGTGCCAGCAAAAGGACTAGCGATCACAATGAGCAGTTCTTC CASKRTSDHNEQFF
few . TRBJ2-2 TRBV28 TGTGCCAGCAGTAGGGGGGTTACCACCGGGGAGCTGTTTTTT CASSRGVTTGELFF
many . TRBJ1-5 TRBV20-1 TGCAGTGCTACCTACCTGGAGGGGAAGCAGCCCCAGCATTTT CSATYLEGKQPQHF
. . TRBJ2-1 TRBV29-1 TGCAGCGTGCTGCGGCGGACGGGTAAGCATGAGCAGTTCTTC CSVLRRTGKHEQFF
. . TRBJ2-3 TRBV14 TGTGCCAGCAGCCAATTGCTCGTAGGTACGCAGTATTTT CASSQLLVGTQYF
many TRBD2 TRBJ2-5 TRBV30 TGTGCCAGGTCCTTGGGACTAGCGGGGGGACAAGAGACCCAGTACTTC CARSLGLAGGQETQYF
many . TRBJ1-4 TRBV2 TGTGCCACATCACAGGGCCTTGAGGAAAAACTGTTTTTT CATSQGLEEKLFF
many TRBD2 TRBJ2-3 TRBV3-1 TGTGCCAGCAGCCAAGTCCCAAAGACTAGCGGGAGTGGAGATACGCAGTATTTT CASSQVPKTSGSGDTQYF
many TRBD2 TRBJ2-2 TRBV19 TGTGCCAGTCGTTACCTAGCGGGAGGGCCCGGGGAGCTGTTTTTT CASRYLAGGPGELFF
many TRBD1 TRBJ2-3 TRBV7-9 TGTGCCAGCAGCACGGGACAGCTACGAGGGGCAGATACGCAGTATTTT CASSTGQLRGADTQYF
few TRBD1 TRBJ2-2 TRBV2 TGTGCCAGCAGTGTATGGGCTCAACAGGGGACCGGGGAGCTGTTTTTT CASSVWAQQGTGELFF
many TRBD2 TRBJ2-1 TRBV7-3 TGTGCCAGCAGCTTAACACCCGCGGGAGTGTATGAGCAGTTCTTC CASSLTPAGVYEQFF
few . TRBJ2-2 TRBV20-1 TGCAGTGCTAGAGATCTGTGGTCCGGGGAGCTGTTTTTT CSARDLWSGELFF
. TRBD1 TRBJ2-5 TRBV5-1 TGTGCCAGCAGCTGGGGGGGGGGGAGGACAGGGGAAGAGACCCAGTACTTC CASSWGGGRTGEETQYF
. . TRBJ1-1 TRBV15 TGTGCCACCAGCAGAGATCGACTAATGGGGGCGGGTGACACTGAAGCTTTCTTT CATSRDRLMGAGDTEAFF
many TRBD2 TRBJ2-2 TRBV24-1 TGTGCCACCAGTGACCCGGGACTAGGCTTGACCGGGGAGCTGTTTTTT CATSDPGLGLTGELFF
. . TRBJ1-1 TRBV28 TGTGCCAGCAGACCCGGACAGTCCACTGAAGCTTTCTTT CASRPGQSTEAFF
many . TRBJ1-3 TRBV7-9 TGTGCCAGCAGCTCCCAACACGCCCGAGTGAGCTCTGGAAACACCATATATTTT CASSSQHARVSSGNTIYF
. . TRBJ2-1 TRBV9 TGTGCCAGCAGTGACGGACTTGTCAATGAGCAGTTCTTC CASSDGLVNEQFF
many . TRBJ2-3 TRBV5-6 TGTGCCAGCAGCCTCGGGGGGCCTCTGGGCACAGATACGCAGTATTTT CASSLGGPLGTDTQYF
many TRBD1 TRBJ1-4 TRBV5-1 TGCGCCAGCAGCTTGACCAGATCCGGGACAGATGAAAAACTGTTTTTT CASSLTRSGTDEKLFF
many . TRBJ2-2 TRBV12-3/TRBV12-4 TGTGCCAGCAGTTTAATTGGTAGGAACACCGGGGAGCTGTTTTTT CASSLIGRNTGELFF
few . TRBJ1-1 TRBV15 TGTGCCACCAGCCAAGATATCCCCACTGAAGCTTTCTTT CATSQDIPTEAFF
many . TRBJ2-5 TRBV12-3/TRBV12-4 TGTGCCAGCAGTTTGAACAGGGTCCCCGGGGAAGAGACCCAGTACTTC CASSLNRVPGEETQYF